The 27 T cell receptor beta chains reported below all come from one sample, sequenced in a study of T-cell reconstitution after alpha-beta-depleted transplantation in children. During its preparation, the TCRbeta library received unique molecular identifiers. From the PCR reads, TCRdb called clonotypes with MiXCR, one entry per CDR3 protein. The sample yields approximately 500,000 distinct CDR3 sequences, roughly a tenth seen once. Source: PBMCs, taken before TCRalphabeta/CD19-depleted stem cell transplant. All receptors derive from a child between 2 and 9 years old with inherited bone marrow failure, due to receive a stem cell transplant.

The V gene is TRBV18, the J gene TRBJ2-3; TRBD1 matches 7 bases. The germline gives CDR1 KGHSH, CDR2 LQKENI. The CDR3 extends over 14 amino acids. The ends lost 5 bases at V and 2 bases at J; junction bases unmatched: 4. The CDR3 bases are TGTGCCAGCTCATCTACAGGGGACACAGATACGCAGTATTTT. This encodes CASSSTGDTDTQYF.

This clonotype was seen more than once but under ten times. The rearrangement uses TRBV5-1 and TRBJ2-1; 14 bases are shared with TRBD2. This CDR3 comprises 20 residues. Germline CDR1 and CDR2: SGHRS and YFSETQ. J was trimmed by 0 bases and V by 3 bases; bases with no gene match: 11. CDR3 in DNA: TGCGCCAGCAGCTCGCGAACCGGGACTAGCGGGAGCGGCTCCTACAATGAGCAGTTCTTC. This gives the protein CASSSRTGTSGSGSYNEQFF.

The chain uses TRBV12-3 or TRBV12-4 and TRBJ2-7; D is possibly TRBD1 (6 bases). Trimming took off 6 bases at V and 2 bases at J, with 14 bases between the two ends. CDR3 length: 14 residues. The CDR3 DNA reads TGTGCCAGCAGCCTTGGACAGACCGCCTACGAGCAGTACTTC. Protein: CASSLGQTAYEQYF.

This clonotype was counted at least ten times. The V gene is TRBV7-9, the J gene TRBJ2-2, with no clear D. Between the trimmed V and J ends, which lost 3 bases and 0 bases, there was a span of 8 bases. The CDR3 loop spans 15 amino acids. The germline CDR1 and CDR2 sequences are SEHNR and FQNEAQ (reference sequence). The CDR3 DNA reads as TGTGCCAGCAGCTTGCGCCGAGCGAACACCGGGGAGCTGTTTTTT. Residues: CASSLRRANTGELFF.

Notes on this clonotype: A single base separates this from a much larger clone, so it may be a read error. This chain connects TRBV5-1 to TRBJ2-3; a possible D gene is TRBD2 (6 bases). This CDR3 contains 13 residues. Germline V gene sequence: CDR1 SGHRS, CDR2 YFSETQ. CDR3 residues: CASSREGTGTQYF. CDR3 DNA sequence: TGCGCCAGCTCGCGGGAAGGCACAGGTACGCAGTATTTT.

This clonotype was seen many times. V usage is TRBV12-3 or TRBV12-4 and J usage is TRBJ2-2; D possibly corresponds to TRBD2 (6 bases). With 3 bases removed from V and 15 bases from J, the gap between germline ends came to 17 bases. The CDR3 totals 13 residues. This CDR3 is CASSLSVEGRVFF. The CDR3 DNA is TGTGCCAGCAGTTTGTCGGTGGAGGGAAGAGTGTTTTTT.

There are a few counts of this clonotype. This chain links TRBV24-1 with TRBJ2-2; 8 bases map to TRBD1. CDR3 length: 16 residues. Germline lookup yields CDR1 KGHDR and CDR2 SFDVKD. Germline trimming cut 4 bases from V and 1 base from J; bases unmatched to any gene: 4. The CDR3 protein is CATSEPGTGNTGELFF. Written as DNA, the CDR3 is TGTGCCACCAGTGAGCCCGGGACAGGGAACACCGGGGAGCTGTTTTTT.

This clonotype was recorded at least ten times. The chain is built from TRBV7-9 and TRBJ2-1, with 7 positions matching TRBD2. Trimming cost V 1 base and J 8 bases; bases outside gene matches: 5. The CDR3 extends over 14 amino acids. The germline V gene encodes CDR1 SEHNR and CDR2 FQNEAQ (reference sequence). CDR3 nucleotide sequence: TGTGCCAGCAGCTTAGTGGGAAGCGGGGATGAGCAGTTCTTC. Protein: CASSLVGSGDEQFF.

This clonotype was recorded many times. V usage is TRBV4-3 and J usage is TRBJ2-5; D unresolved. V gave up 0 bases and J gave up 5 bases, with 7 bases separating them. This CDR3 spans 13 amino acids. In germline, CDR1 is LGHNA, CDR2 YSLEER. This CDR3 is CASSQDGVETQYF. The CDR3 DNA reads as TGCGCCAGCAGCCAAGACGGTGTGGAGACCCAGTACTTC.

This clonotype was recorded many times. The rearrangement links TRBV9 to TRBJ2-2, with D possibly called TRBD1 or TRBD2 (5 bases each). Trimming left V 5 bases short and J 6 bases short, with 14 bases between. The CDR3 loop spans 14 amino acids. The germline CDR1 and CDR2 sequences are SGDLS and YYNGEE. CDR3 loop: CASSDLWGSGELFF. As DNA, the CDR3 is TGTGCCAGCAGTGATTTATGGGGGTCCGGGGAGCTGTTTTTT.

This clonotype was counted ten times or more. V gene TRBV29-1 combines with J gene TRBJ2-7; unclear D gene. From germline, CDR1 is SQVTM and CDR2 ANQGSEA. The CDR3 runs to 14 residues. V dropped 4 bases and J dropped 3 bases, with 16 bases sitting between them. The CDR3 bases are TGCAGCGTTGGGAGTTTTAGGAGTGGCTACGAGCAGTACTTC. Protein product: CSVGSFRSGYEQYF.

With regard to this clonotype: It may be a read error: a sequence one base away is much more abundant. The rearrangement joins TRBV9 to TRBJ2-7, with 10 bases identical to TRBD2. This CDR3 contains 15 residues. From germline, CDR1 is SGDLS and CDR2 YYNGEE. CDR3 in amino acids: CASSVGTSGVYEQDF. In nucleotides, the CDR3 is TGTGCCAGCAGCGTAGGGACTAGCGGAGTCTACGAGCAGGACTTC.

This clonotype was detected many times. This chain uses TRBV5-5 with TRBJ2-3; possible D gene TRBD2, 5 bases. The V gene lost 3 bases and the J gene lost 2 bases, with 19 bases spanning the gap. The CDR3 totals 17 residues. In germline, CDR1 is SGHKS, CDR2 YYEKEE (reference sequence). CDR3: CASSSPAGGAYTDTQYF. The CDR3 DNA is TGTGCCAGCAGCTCCCCGGCGGGTGGCGCGTACACAGATACGCAGTATTTT.

This clonotype appeared many times. The J gene is TRBJ2-1, the V gene TRBV28, with D possibly matching TRBD2 (6 bases). CDR3 length: 13 residues. The ends were cut back, 8 bases at V and 0 bases at J, with 8 bases in the middle. Per germline, CDR1 MDHEN and CDR2 SYDVKM. The chain's CDR3 is CASRRDSYNEQFF. The DNA for the CDR3 is TGTGCCAGCCGGCGGGACTCCTACAATGAGCAGTTCTTC.

This clonotype was seen many times. The chain recombines TRBV7-8 with TRBJ2-1, with 7 bases aligning to TRBD2. The trim removed 0 bases at V and 10 bases at J, leaving 6 bases unmatched. CDR1 SGHVS and CDR2 FQNEAQ come from the germline V gene. The CDR3 runs 14 residues. The chain's CDR3 is CASSLAGGRKEQFF. Here the CDR3 DNA reads TGTGCCAGCAGCTTAGCGGGCGGGAGAAAGGAGCAGTTCTTC.

This clonotype has a count of ten or more. V and J are TRBV6-1 and TRBJ2-7; D is uncertain. The CDR3 has 14 amino acids. Looked up from germline, CDR1 is MNHNS and CDR2 is SASEGT. Trimming took 7 bases from V and 5 from J, leaving 18 bases between them. CDR3 region: CASNPLVSRDEQYF. CDR3 coding DNA: TGTGCCAGCAATCCCCTGGTAAGCCGAGACGAGCAGTACTTC.

This clonotype was detected ten times or more. The chain uses TRBV6-2 or TRBV6-3 and TRBJ2-3; no clear D gene. This CDR3 region has 18 residues. The V gene lost 0 bases and the J gene lost 2 bases, with 18 bases spanning the gap. CDR1 and CDR2 (germline): MNHEY, SVGEGT. CDR3 sequence reads: CASSYSYGGQIYTDTQYF. DNA for the CDR3: TGTGCCAGCAGTTACTCATATGGTGGGCAGATTTACACAGATACGCAGTATTTT.

The rearrangement joins TRBV4-3 to TRBJ2-1; possibly TRBD1 for D (6 bases). Per germline, CDR1 LGHNA and CDR2 YSLEER. V lost 8 bases and J lost 3, with 17 bases in between. The CDR3 runs to 15 residues. CDR3 loop: CASRGQLGDYNEQFF. CDR3 bases: TGCGCCAGCCGTGGACAGCTGGGTGACTACAATGAGCAGTTCTTC.

This clonotype was seen many times. The chain recombines TRBV30 with TRBJ2-6; TRBD2 might be the D (7 bases). The CDR3 spans 17 residues. Deletions cut 8 bases from V and 0 bases from J, with 20 bases between. Germline-derived CDR1 and CDR2 are GTSNPN and SVGIG (reference sequence). CDR3 protein: CAPPRGPAISGANVLTF. Here the CDR3 DNA reads TGTGCCCCTCCGCGGGGGCCCGCCATCTCTGGGGCCAACGTCCTGACTTTC.

This clonotype was recorded many times. The chain combines TRBV7-2 with TRBJ1-5; a possible D gene is TRBD1 (6 bases). Germline CDR1 is SGHTA and CDR2 is FQGNSA. Deletions cut 5 bases from V and 1 base from J, with 18 bases between. This CDR3 region has 17 residues. In nucleotides, the CDR3 is TGTGCCAGCAGCCGGAGGGGGGATGGGTTGAGCAATCAGCCCCAGCATTTT. Translated: CASSRRGDGLSNQPQHF.

This clonotype came up a few times. This chain uses TRBV29-1 with TRBJ1-1, with a weak D call TRBD1 (6 bases). Germline-derived CDR1 and CDR2 are SQVTM and ANQGSEA. The CDR3 is 16 residues long. Deletions cut 0 bases from V and 5 bases from J, with 19 bases between. The CDR3 DNA follows: TGCAGCGTTGAAGATATCAGAATAGGGGGGGCGACTGAAGCTTTCTTT. The encoded protein is CSVEDIRIGGATEAFF. Variable domain in full (rest from reference TRBV29-1 and TRBJ1-1): SAVISQKPSRDICQRGTSLTIQCQVDSQVTMMFWYRQQPGQSLTLIATANQGSEATYESGFVIDKFPISRPNLTFSTLTVSNMSPEDSSIYLCSVEDIRIGGATEAFFGQGTRLTVV.

This clonotype was observed at least ten times. This chain connects TRBV28 to TRBJ2-6, with 8 bases lining up with TRBD2. The CDR3 loop spans 18 amino acids. Germline V CDR1 and CDR2: MDHEN, SYDVKM. The V segment lost 3 bases and the J segment 1 base; nucleotides outside the gene matches: 8. The chain's CDR3 is CASSLSLLAVSGANVLTF. In nucleotides, the CDR3 is TGTGCCAGCAGTTTGAGTTTACTAGCGGTGTCTGGGGCCAACGTCCTGACTTTC. Filled out from reference TRBV28 and TRBJ2-6, the complete variable domain reads DVKVTQSSRYLVKRTGEKVFLECVQDMDHENMFWYRQDPGLGLRLIYFSYDVKMKEKGDIPEGYSVSREKKERFSLILESASTNQTSMYLCASSLSLLAVSGANVLTFGAGSRLTVL.

In this sample, this clonotype turned up many times. The chain employs TRBV7-9 and TRBJ2-7; D is unclear. V shed 2 bases and J shed 0 bases, with 8 bases lying between them. Germline CDR1 SEHNR, CDR2 FQNEAQ (reference sequence). The length of the CDR3 is 14 residues. The CDR3 DNA reads TGTGCCAGCAGCTTAATACAAAGCTCCTACGAGCAGTACTTC. Its translation is CASSLIQSSYEQYF.

The V call is TRBV29-1, the J call TRBJ2-1, with TRBD2 matching 8 bases. CDR1 and CDR2 from the germline V gene are SQVTM and ANQGSEA. The CDR3 is made up of 17 amino acids. V shed 6 bases and J 0 bases; nucleotides not matched to a gene: 13. CDR3 coding DNA: TGCAGCGTCCTGAAGCGGACTAGCTTGAGCTCCTACAATGAGCAGTTCTTC. Its protein product is CSVLKRTSLSSYNEQFF.

This clonotype was counted ten times or more. The J gene is TRBJ2-2, the V gene TRBV12-3 or TRBV12-4; 8 bases align to TRBD2. Trimming removed 5 bases from V and 7 bases from J; junction bases left unmatched: 12. The CDR3 length is 16 residues. The CDR3 DNA follows: TGTGCCAGCAGTAAGACTCGGGAGGGCTTTATCGGGGAGCTGTTTTTT. Translation: CASSKTREGFIGELFF.

Only a few counts were recorded for this clonotype. V gene TRBV18 combines with J gene TRBJ2-1; 10 nucleotides line up with TRBD2. V shed 2 bases, J shed 0 bases, and the junction held 7 bases outside the gene matches. CDR1 and CDR2 from the germline V gene are KGHSH and LQKENI. This CDR3 contains 18 residues. CDR3 in amino acids: CASSPGLADLSSYNEQFF. CDR3 DNA: TGTGCCAGCTCACCAGGACTAGCGGATCTTAGCTCCTACAATGAGCAGTTCTTC.

The V gene is TRBV5-1, the J gene TRBJ2-7; 10 bases map to TRBD1. The CDR3 contains 14 residues. Per germline, CDR1 SGHRS and CDR2 YFSETQ. V lost 6 bases to trimming and J lost 4 bases; unmatched junction nucleotides: 7. The CDR3 protein is CASTLRTGGYEQYF. CDR3 nucleotides: TGCGCCAGCACCCTTCGGACAGGGGGGTACGAGCAGTACTTC.